The 18 T cell receptor beta chains below come from one sample, sequenced in a study of blood T cell repertoires in COVID-19. Data came from immunoSEQ multiplex PCR; TCRdb stores just in-frame clones and leaves some out. The sample has approximately 210,000 clones; roughly 94% are singletons. Sequencing input: peripheral blood. These TCRs come from a man aged 30 to 39 with COVID-19, enrolled during active disease.

The chain links TRBV5-4 to TRBJ2-6; no definite D call. Germline CDR1 and CDR2: SGHNT and YYREEE (reference sequence). The ends were cut back, 0 bases at V and 0 bases at J, with 4 bases in the middle. The CDR3 consists of 15 residues. CDR3 coding DNA: TGTGCCAGCAGCTTGGAACTCTCTGGGGCCAACGTCCTGACTTTC. Its translation: CASSLELSGANVLTF.

The CDR3 spells CASSQDAGTSGNTIYF. In DNA, the CDR3 is TGTGCCAGCAGCCAAGATGCAGGGACAAGTGGAAACACCATATATTTT. J is TRBJ1-3 and V is TRBV3-1 (or the pseudogene TRBV3-2); possible D gene TRBD1, 6 bases. Trimming took 0 bases from V and 3 from J, leaving 12 bases between them. The CDR3 extends over 16 amino acids. Germline loops: CDR1 LGHDT, CDR2 YNNKEL (reference sequence).

J is TRBJ1-1 and V is TRBV18; D is unresolved. The CDR3 runs 14 residues. V was pared by 2 bases and J by 6 bases, with 13 bases between. In germline, CDR1 is KGHSH, CDR2 LQKENI. This chain's CDR3 is CASSPGAPNAEAFF. DNA for the CDR3: TGTGCCAGCTCACCAGGAGCCCCTAACGCTGAAGCTTTCTTT.

This chain's CDR3 is CASAQTRDSPLHF. DNA of the CDR3: TGTGCCAGCGCCCAAACGAGGGATTCACCCCTCCACTTT. The rearrangement links TRBV6-5 to TRBJ1-6; D is ambiguous. The V and J ends lost 8 bases and 8 bases respectively, with 13 bases between them. CDR3 length: 13 amino acids. Germline V CDR1 and CDR2: MNHEY, SVGAGI.

This chain joins TRBV2 and TRBJ2-5, with 10 bases lining up with TRBD2. In germline, CDR1 is SNHLY, CDR2 FYNNEI. This CDR3 comprises 15 residues. The trim removed 5 bases at V and 3 bases at J, leaving 6 bases unmatched. The CDR3 is CASSPFSGGKETQYF. In DNA form, the CDR3 reads TGTGCCAGCAGTCCCTTTAGCGGGGGGAAAGAGACCCAGTACTTC.

The count of this clone is one. The chain joins TRBV19 to TRBJ1-6, with 11 bases fitting TRBD1. The trim removed 4 bases at V and 9 bases at J, leaving 5 bases unmatched. The germline CDR1 and CDR2 sequences are LNHDA and SQIVND (reference sequence). The CDR3 has 15 residues. As DNA, the CDR3 is TGTGCCAGTAGTAGAGGACAGGGGGCAGGTTCACCCCTCCACTTT. As protein: CASSRGQGAGSPLHF.

This clone was counted once. V gene TRBV3-1 (or the pseudogene TRBV3-2) combines with J gene TRBJ2-7, with 9 bases fitting TRBD1. From germline, CDR1 is LGHDT and CDR2 YNNKEL (reference sequence). The CDR3 consists of 13 residues. V lost 7 bases to trimming and J lost 6 bases; unmatched junction nucleotides: 7. The DNA of the CDR3 is TGTGCCAGCATAAGGACAGGGGAGGGCGAGCAGTACTTC. As protein: CASIRTGEGEQYF.

This clone was seen more than once but under ten times. The CDR3, as DNA: TGTGCCAGCAGCAAAGCTGGGCCGCGCACAAGATCTGGAAACACCATATATTTT. This encodes CASSKAGPRTRSGNTIYF. V is TRBV21-1 and J is TRBJ1-3; TRBD1, the D gene given by the table, was not confirmed from the DNA. TRBV21-1 is assigned pseudogene status. There are 18 residues in the CDR3.

V usage is TRBV6-5 and J usage is TRBJ1-6; D may be TRBD1 (5 bases). The CDR3 spans 15 residues. V was trimmed by 7 bases and J by 2 bases, leaving 12 bases between them. Germline V gene sequence: CDR1 MNHEY, CDR2 SVGAGI. The CDR3 region is CASTTGRAYNSPLHF. DNA for the CDR3: TGTGCCAGCACCACCGGCAGGGCCTATAATTCACCCCTCCACTTT.

The chain joins TRBV6-2 or TRBV6-3 to TRBJ2-1, with TRBD1 matching over 8 bases. The germline V gene has CDR1 MNHEY and CDR2 SVGEGT. After removal of 5 bases from V and 1 base from J, the junction contained 4 bases not matched to a gene. This CDR3 contains 15 residues. The CDR3 DNA sequence: TGTGCCAGCAGTCCCAGGGGGCATTCCTACAATGAGCAGTTCTTC. This gives the protein CASSPRGHSYNEQFF.

This chain connects TRBV12-2 to TRBJ2-7; the table's D gene call, TRBD2, was not cross checked with the DNA. TRBV12-2 is tagged as a pseudogene. This CDR3 region has 16 residues. The CDR3 DNA follows: TGTGCAAGTCGCTTTAGGGTCGGGGATGATTTCTACGAGCAGTACTTC. Encoded protein: CASRFRVGDDFYEQYF.

The chain couples TRBV30 to TRBJ2-5; TRBD1 agrees at 7 bases. Trimming removed 5 bases from V and 4 bases from J; junction bases left unmatched: 1. This CDR3 has 11 residues. Germline values: CDR1 GTSNPN, CDR2 SVGIG (reference sequence). CDR3 sequence (DNA): TGTGCCTGGGACAGGGTAGAGACCCAGTACTTC. Protein product: CAWDRVETQYF.

The chain couples TRBV6-6 to TRBJ1-1; no firm D call. Per germline, CDR1 MNHNY and CDR2 SVGAGI (reference sequence). V was clipped by 6 bases and J by 6 bases, with 8 bases between them. The CDR3 is 11 residues long. CDR3: CASSPISEAFF. Here the CDR3 DNA reads TGTGCCAGCAGCCCAATTTCTGAAGCTTTCTTT.

The rearrangement joins TRBV7-2 to TRBJ1-1; D is ambiguous. Trimming removed 8 bases from V and 0 bases from J, with 7 bases in between. The CDR3 length is 12 residues. Germline V gene data show CDR1 as SGHTA and CDR2 as FQGNSA. CDR3 sequence: CASGGMNTEAFF. In nucleotides, the CDR3 is TGTGCCAGCGGCGGAATGAACACTGAAGCTTTCTTT.

The gene calls are TRBV25-1 and TRBJ1-2; D uncertain. This CDR3 has 17 residues. Per germline, CDR1 MGHDK and CDR2 SYGVNS. Trimming left V 3 bases short and J 0 bases short, with 17 bases between. CDR3 sequence (DNA): TGTGCCAGCAGTGAGGATTTTGGACTCAAGTCTAACTATGGCTACACCTTC. Translated: CASSEDFGLKSNYGYTF.

This rearrangement joins TRBV9 to TRBJ1-1, with TRBD1 as a possible D gene (6 bases). The V end was cut by 3 bases, the J end by 4 bases, with 22 bases between. The CDR3 is made up of 17 amino acids. In germline, CDR1 is SGDLS, CDR2 YYNGEE. CDR3 in amino acids: CASSGIRDTTRSTEAFF. The CDR3 DNA sequence: TGTGCCAGCAGCGGGATCCGGGACACCACCAGGAGCACTGAAGCTTTCTTT.

The chain has TRBV6-5 and TRBJ2-7, with D perhaps TRBD2 (6 bases). The germline CDR1 and CDR2 sequences are MNHEY and SVGAGI. V was trimmed by 6 bases and J by 6 bases, leaving 18 bases between them. The CDR3 has 14 amino acids. The CDR3 region has the DNA TGTGCCAGCAGCCGGGACTCCCGGTGGGGCGAGCAGTACTTC. It translates to CASSRDSRWGEQYF.

The chain couples TRBV6-5 to TRBJ1-5, with D perhaps matching TRBD1 (5 bases). The CDR3 is made up of 13 amino acids. CDR1 and CDR2 from the germline V gene are MNHEY and SVGAGI. V dropped 8 bases and J dropped 3 bases, with 11 bases sitting between them. CDR3 nucleotide sequence: TGTGCCAGCGGATCAGGGTACAATCAGCCCCAGCATTTT. Its protein is CASGSGYNQPQHF.